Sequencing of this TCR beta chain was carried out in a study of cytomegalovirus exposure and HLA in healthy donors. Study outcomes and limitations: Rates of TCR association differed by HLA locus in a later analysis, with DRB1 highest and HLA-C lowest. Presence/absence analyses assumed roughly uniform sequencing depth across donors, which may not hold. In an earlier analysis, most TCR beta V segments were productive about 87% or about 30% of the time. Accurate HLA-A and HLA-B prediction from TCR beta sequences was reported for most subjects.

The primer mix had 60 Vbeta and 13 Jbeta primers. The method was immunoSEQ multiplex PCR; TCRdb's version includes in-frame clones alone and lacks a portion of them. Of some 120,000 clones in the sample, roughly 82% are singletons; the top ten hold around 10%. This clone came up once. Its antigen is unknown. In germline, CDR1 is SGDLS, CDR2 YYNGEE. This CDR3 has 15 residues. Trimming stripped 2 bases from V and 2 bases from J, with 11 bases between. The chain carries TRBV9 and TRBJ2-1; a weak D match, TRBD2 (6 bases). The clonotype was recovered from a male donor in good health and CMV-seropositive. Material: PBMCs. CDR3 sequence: CASSVGAGAYNEQFF. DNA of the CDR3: TGTGCCAGCAGCGTGGGAGCGGGTGCCTACAATGAGCAGTTCTTC.